This T cell receptor beta chain originates from a study of T cell changes during pregnancy in multiple sclerosis. Unmatched junction bases numbered 11, after V lost 1 base and J lost 0 bases. The CDR3 extends over 20 amino acids. CDR1 and CDR2 (germline): SGDLS, YYNGEE. TCRdb's copy holds only in-frame clones and misses some; the assay was immunoSEQ multiplex PCR. The sample carries over 90,000 clones, 92% recorded once. The chain carries TRBV9 and TRBJ2-2; 11 nucleotides agree with TRBD2. This material consisted of peripheral blood, taken after pregnancy. This TCR was sampled from a female donor with multiple sclerosis, enrolled in a pregnancy study. The CDR3 sequence: CASSVSVGLAGGANTGELFF. CDR3 bases: TGTGCCAGCAGCGTATCGGTCGGGCTAGCGGGGGGCGCGAACACCGGGGAGCTGTTTTTT.